The sequence of this T cell receptor beta chain was determined in a study of beta chain features in type 1 diabetes. The germline gives CDR1 SGHRS, CDR2 YFSETQ. CDR3 length equals 14 residues. The V segment lost 0 bases and the J segment 3 bases; nucleotides outside the gene matches: 2. Points on this clone: What it binds is unknown.

The authors took one heparinised blood draw, averaging roughly 120 mL, from each donor. Central memory, naive, regulatory and stem cell-like memory CD4+ cells were sorted by CD45RO/CCR7/CD25/CD127/CD95/CD27. Findings and caveats of the study: The influence of HLA type on TCRB rearrangement stayed undetermined. Individuals with type 1 diabetes displayed fewer insertions and more deletions at VDJ junctions.

Every isolated RNA sample was fully reverse transcribed, so sequencing captured expressed TCRB transcripts. Sequenced by immunoSEQ multiplex PCR; TCRdb stores in-frame clones only, minus some. The sample comprises around 250,000 clones, about 30% of which are singletons, and under 5% rests with the top ten. Material: central memory CD4+ T cells from blood. This clonotype originated in a man younger than 40 in good health. The chain uses TRBV5-1 and TRBJ2-7; 8 nucleotides match TRBD2. CDR3 region: CASSLVAGGYEQYF. The CDR3 DNA is TGCGCCAGCAGCTTGGTTGCGGGAGGCTACGAGCAGTACTTC.